This T cell receptor beta chain stems from a study of blood T cell repertoires in COVID-19. Sequencing used immunoSEQ multiplex PCR; TCRdb keeps in-frame clones, though not all of them. The sample has about 220,000 clones, 84% seen once. Per the germline V gene, CDR1 is SGHNT and CDR2 is YYREEE (reference sequence). The ends lost 4 bases at V and 0 bases at J; junction bases unmatched: 13. This CDR3 has 18 residues. This receptor was identified in a woman aged 55-69 years with acute or convalescent COVID-19. The chain combines TRBV5-4 with TRBJ1-1; TRBD1 matches at 9 bases. The sample taken for sequencing was peripheral blood. The CDR3 spells CASSGGTDRGGMNTEAFF. In nucleotides, the CDR3 is TGTGCCAGCAGCGGCGGGACGGACAGGGGAGGGATGAACACTGAAGCTTTCTTT.